Listed here are 5 T cell receptor beta chains from one sample, sequenced in a study of cytomegalovirus exposure and HLA in healthy donors. A multiplex PCR was run with 60 Vbeta primers and 13 Jbeta primers. Method: immunoSEQ multiplex PCR; TCRdb's copy keeps in-frame clones and lacks some. The table records about 300,000 clones, roughly 85% of them present only once. Sequenced material: PBMCs. These receptors were taken from a man aged 35-49 years in good health and CMV-seropositive.

The CDR3 region is CASSLAQGVNEQFF. The DNA of the CDR3 is TGTGCCAGCAGCTTAGCGCAGGGGGTGAACGAGCAGTTCTTC. The V call is TRBV7-2, the J call TRBJ2-1, with 7 positions matching TRBD1. Germline V gene sequence: CDR1 SGHTA, CDR2 FQGNSA. The CDR3 extends over 14 amino acids. The junction had 6 bases not matched to a gene; V was cut back by 0 bases and J by 10 bases.

V is TRBV5-1 and J is TRBJ2-3; the D gene is possibly TRBD2 (5 bases). Germline CDR1 reads SGHRS; CDR2 reads YFSETQ. The CDR3 length is 16 residues. Trimming left V 5 bases short and J 2 bases short, with 18 bases between. The CDR3 sequence: CASSQPTGSYTDTQYF. The CDR3 nucleotides are TGCGCCAGCAGTCAACCCACGGGGTCGTACACAGATACGCAGTATTTT.

The V gene is TRBV5-4, the J gene TRBJ2-5, with 8 bases that match TRBD1. Trimming took 0 bases from V and 5 from J; bases not matched to a gene: 3. This CDR3 contains 14 residues. Germline assignment: CDR1 SGHNT and CDR2 YYREEE (reference sequence). DNA of the CDR3: TGTGCCAGCAGCTTGGGGGGACAGGCGGAGACCCAGTACTTC. The encoded protein is CASSLGGQAETQYF. Full variable domain (rest looked up from reference TRBV5-4 and TRBJ2-5): ETGVTQSPTHLIKTRGQQVTLRCSSQSGHNTVSWYQQALGQGPQFIFQYYREEENGRGNFPPRFSGLQFPNYSSELNVNALELDDSALYLCASSLGGQAETQYFGPGTRLLVL.

This clone was detected only a few times. The junction does not match germline at one end; this may be a read error. The V call is TRBV7-7, the J call TRBJ2-1, with 14 bases fitting TRBD2. The CDR3 runs to 15 residues. Germline V gives CDR1 SSHAT, CDR2 FNYEAQ (reference sequence). The CDR3 loop reads CASSKTSGRAAEQFF. The CDR3, as DNA: TGTGCTAGCAGCAAGACTAGCGGGAGGGCGGCTGAGCAGTTCTTC.

The V gene is TRBV2, the J gene TRBJ2-5, with D hard to call. Germline CDR1 SNHLY, CDR2 FYNNEI. The germline V and J ends were trimmed by 10 bases and 5 bases, with 11 bases remaining between them. This CDR3 contains 11 residues. CDR3: CANPYEETQYF. CDR3 nucleotides: TGTGCCAACCCGTATGAGGAGACCCAGTACTTC. Full variable domain (remainder filled in from reference TRBV2 and TRBJ2-5): EPEVTQTPSHQVTQMGQEVILRCVPISNHLYFYWYRQILGQKVEFLVSFYNNEISEKSEIFDDQFSVERPDGSNFTLKIRSTKLEDSAMYFCANPYEETQYFGPGTRLLVL.